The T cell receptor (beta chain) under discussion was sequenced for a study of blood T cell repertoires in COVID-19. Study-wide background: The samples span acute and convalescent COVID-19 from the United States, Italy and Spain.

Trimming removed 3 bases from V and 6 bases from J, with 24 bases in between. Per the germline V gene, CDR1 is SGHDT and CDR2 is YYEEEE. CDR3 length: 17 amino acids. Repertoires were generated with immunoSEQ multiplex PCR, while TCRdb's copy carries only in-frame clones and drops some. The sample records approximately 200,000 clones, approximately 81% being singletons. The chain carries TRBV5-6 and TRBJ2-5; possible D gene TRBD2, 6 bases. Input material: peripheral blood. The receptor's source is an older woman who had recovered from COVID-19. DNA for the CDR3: TGTGCCAGCAGCTCGGAGGGCGCCCCTTGGGGAAGACAGACCCAGTACTTC. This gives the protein CASSSEGAPWGRQTQYF.